At least ten counts were recorded for the clone carrying this T cell receptor beta chain. Its antigen is as yet unknown. The sample originates from a study of early T cells in non-severe SARS-CoV-2 infection. Study context: The input, bulk RNA from unsorted whole blood, was sequenced, and chains were unpaired.

The CDR3 length is 14 residues. Germline CDR1 reads MNHEY; CDR2 reads SVGAGI. Trimming at V came to 6 bases and at J to 5 bases, leaving 5 bases not matched to a gene. Study results and caveats: Comparison of clonotypes with VDJdb favored anti-spike CD8 responses while missing private and CD4 specificities.

Unique molecular identifiers were affixed to single, distinct cDNA molecules. TCRdb itself ran the 5' RACE reads through MiXCR, one entry per CDR3 protein. In the table there are around 33,000 distinct CDR3 sequences, 5% to 6% of which are singletons. This rearrangement joins TRBV6-5 to TRBJ2-1, with TRBD1 identical over 9 bases. Source material: whole blood. The TCR originated in an adult who was a healthcare worker with PCR-confirmed SARS-CoV-2 infection or an uninfected control (not recorded which). CDR3 sequence: CASRTGGGNNEQFF. As DNA, the CDR3 is TGTGCCAGCAGAACAGGGGGCGGTAACAATGAGCAGTTCTTC.